This is a list of T cell receptor beta chains from one sample in a study of PD-L1 blockade in urothelial cancer. The repertoire was sequenced with immunoSEQ multiplex PCR; TCRdb's copy has only in-frame clones and lacks some. This table has more than 15,000 clones, approximately 86% appearing once. Here the sequenced sample was PBMCs, taken around atezolizumab (anti-PD-L1) treatment. Receptors were obtained from a man in his fifties with urothelial cancer. Both conserved end residues are part of each CDR3. A D gene is named only where the DNA matches it firmly. Clone size is not always given. Where it is, it says once, few, many or a class for expanded clones.

TRBV5-8	TRBJ2-1	TRBD2	once	TGTGCCAGCAGTCCTCGACTAGCGGGGAAAGATGAGCAGTTCTTC	CASSPRLAGKDEQFF
TRBV10-2	TRBJ2-1	TRBD1	.	TGCGCCAGCATTTCGGGACAGGGCTCCTACAATGAGCAGTTCTTC	CASISGQGSYNEQFF
TRBV7-8	TRBJ2-7	.	.	TGTGCCAGCAGTGATGGGCGGACACCTTCCTACGAGCAGTACTTC	CASSDGRTPSYEQYF
TRBV19	TRBJ1-1	.	.	TGTGCCAGTAGTCTAATGGCAGGGCGGAACACTGAAGCTTTCTTT	CASSLMAGRNTEAFF
TRBV7-2	TRBJ2-7	TRBD1	.	TGTGCCAGCAGCACACGACAGGGATCCTACGAGCAGTACTTC	CASSTRQGSYEQYF
TRBV6-6	TRBJ2-7	.	.	TGTGCCAGCAGTCGCTTCCGGGAGACCTACGAGCAGTACTTC	CASSRFRETYEQYF
TRBV11-3	TRBJ2-7	TRBD2	.	TGTGCCAGCAGCGGGAGGGACGGACCCTACGAGCAGTACTTC	CASSGRDGPYEQYF
TRBV5-1	TRBJ2-7	.	.	TGCGCCAGCAGCTTCTCTTGGGGGACACAGTCCTACGAGCAGTACTTC	CASSFSWGTQSYEQYF
TRBV18	TRBJ2-5	TRBD1	.	TGTGCCAGCTCACCGGAAGGGACAGTCTTTCGTAGTGGGGAGACCCAGTACTTC	CASSPEGTVFRSGETQYF
TRBV4-1	TRBJ2-1	TRBD1	.	TGCGCCAGCAGCCAAGATCTAGTGAGACAGGGCTACAATGAGCAGTTCTTC	CASSQDLVRQGYNEQFF
TRBV5-1	TRBJ2-3	TRBD2	.	TGCGCCAGCAGCGGAGCGGGGGGGCTGGAACATACGCAGTATTTT	CASSGAGGLEHTQYF
TRBV27	TRBJ1-1	TRBD1	.	TGTGCCAGCAGTCCTCGGACAGGGGTGAACACTGAAGCTTTCTTT	CASSPRTGVNTEAFF
TRBV7-8	TRBJ1-5	.	.	TGTGCCAGCAGCTTAGTAGGTGCCGACGCGGGGCCCCAGCATTTT	CASSLVGADAGPQHF